One sample yielded the 20 T cell receptor beta chains listed below, sequenced in a study of T-cell memory formation after mild COVID-19. TCRdb processed the 5' RACE reads anew with MiXCR; each CDR3 protein has one entry. Of fewer than 450,000 distinct CDR3 sequences in the sample, roughly 24% were seen once. The sequenced sample was PBMCs or a T cell subset sorted from them (not recorded which). These receptors all come from an adult woman who had mild COVID-19 (a few samples of this study predate the infection). Cell type and time point are not known.

The chain couples TRBV7-8 to TRBJ2-2; a weak D match, TRBD1 (5 bases). Germline V gene lookup returns CDR1 SGHVS and CDR2 FQNEAQ. Trimming took off 7 bases at V and 1 base at J, with 10 bases between the two ends. The CDR3 contains 14 residues. CDR3 amino acids: CASTLTGNTGELFF. DNA for the CDR3: TGTGCCAGCACCCTCACAGGGAACACCGGGGAGCTGTTTTTT.

The rearrangement links TRBV7-9 to TRBJ1-2, with unresolved D. The length of the CDR3 is 15 residues. V lost 1 base and J 1 base, leaving 10 bases between the germline ends. Germline assignment: CDR1 SEHNR and CDR2 FQNEAQ (reference sequence). Here the CDR3 DNA reads TGTGCCAGCAGCTTAGTGGAGAGCGTTAACTATGGCTACACCTTC. Its protein product is CASSLVESVNYGYTF.

The chain joins TRBV20-1 to TRBJ1-6; D is uncertain. Looked up from germline, CDR1 is DFQATT and CDR2 is SNEGSKA (reference sequence). Trimming removed 0 bases from V and 7 bases from J, with 13 bases in between. The CDR3 sequence is 15 residues long. CDR3 coding DNA: TGCAGTGCTAGAGATCCCGGAAGAGGGAATTCACCCCTCCACTTT. Amino acids: CSARDPGRGNSPLHF.

V is TRBV24-1 and J is TRBJ2-7; no clear D. V was trimmed by 2 bases and J by 2 bases, leaving 15 bases between them. The CDR3 consists of 16 residues. The germline gives CDR1 KGHDR, CDR2 SFDVKD. As DNA, the CDR3 is TGTGCCACCAGTGATTCAACCGTGAGTGGGCCCTACGAGCAGTACTTC. It yields the protein CATSDSTVSGPYEQYF.

The CDR3 DNA follows: TGTGCCAGCAGCTTAGTGTACGCTAATGAGCAGTTCTTC. As protein: CASSLVYANEQFF. This sequence joins TRBV7-2 and TRBJ2-1, with unresolved D. Deletions cut 1 base from V and 7 bases from J, with 8 bases between. This CDR3 contains 13 residues. Per germline, CDR1 SGHTA and CDR2 FQGNSA.

This clonotype has a handful of counts. The chain links TRBV12-3 or TRBV12-4 to TRBJ1-4, with TRBD1 matching over 9 bases. V trimming: 4 bases; J trimming: 7 bases; junction bases outside the gene matches: 10. The CDR3 sequence is 16 residues long. The CDR3 here is CASSWGATGGSEKLFF. The CDR3 DNA reads TGTGCCAGCAGTTGGGGGGCGACAGGGGGGAGTGAAAAACTGTTTTTT.

This clonotype was counted a few times. J is TRBJ2-1 and V is TRBV20-1, with 10 bases aligning to TRBD2. CDR1 is DFQATT, CDR2 SNEGSKA, per germline (reference sequence). The CDR3 is made up of 14 amino acids. Unmatched junction bases numbered 9, after V lost 5 bases and J lost 8 bases. CDR3 sequence (DNA): TGCAGTGCTCCGCCTAGCGGGAGCGGACATGAGCAGTTCTTC. Its translation is CSAPPSGSGHEQFF.

The chain uses TRBV6-5 and TRBJ2-7; tentative D call: TRBD2 (6 bases). Trimming shortened V by 0 bases and J by 3 bases, and 15 bases separated the two germline ends. The CDR3 is 16 residues long. Looked up from germline, CDR1 is MNHEY and CDR2 is SVGAGI. The CDR3 loop is CASSYSLGTLLYEQYF. The CDR3 bases are TGTGCCAGCAGTTACTCGTTGGGGACTCTACTCTACGAGCAGTACTTC.

The chain couples TRBV7-9 to TRBJ2-1; TRBD2 might be the D (6 bases). Per the germline V gene, CDR1 is SEHNR and CDR2 is FQNEAQ (reference sequence). The V end lost 2 bases, the J end lost 15 bases, and 20 bases lay between the germline ends. The CDR3 is 14 residues long. As DNA, the CDR3 is TGTGCCAGCAGCTTAACCGTAGCGGTAAAATTGGGGTTCTTC. Translated, it gives CASSLTVAVKLGFF.

This clonotype was seen a handful of times. This chain joins TRBV24-1 and TRBJ2-6, with TRBD1 matching 8 bases. The V and J ends lost 3 bases and 2 bases, in that order; junction bases with no gene match: 5. Germline-derived CDR1 and CDR2 are KGHDR and SFDVKD. The CDR3 consists of 17 residues. The DNA for the CDR3 is TGTGCCACCAGTGATCGGACAGGGTTAGCTGGGGCCAACGTCCTGACTTTC. As protein: CATSDRTGLAGANVLTF.

This chain uses TRBV24-1 with TRBJ1-1; D perhaps matches TRBD1 (5 bases). Germline CDR1 is KGHDR and CDR2 is SFDVKD. The CDR3 has 13 residues. V lost 9 bases and J 1 base, leaving 11 bases between the germline ends. CDR3 residues: CATSLGTNTEAFF. CDR3 nucleotides: TGTGCCACCTCTCTGGGGACGAACACTGAAGCTTTCTTT.

This clonotype came up many times. The chain employs TRBV6-5 and TRBJ2-3; a possible D gene is TRBD2 (5 bases). The CDR3 consists of 15 residues. V lost 2 bases and J lost 4, with 13 bases in between. CDR1 and CDR2 from the germline V gene are MNHEY and SVGAGI. The CDR3 loop reads CASSYPRSGADTQYF. CDR3 sequence (DNA): TGTGCCAGCAGTTACCCCCGGAGCGGCGCAGATACGCAGTATTTT.

The sample holds a few counts of this clonotype. V and J are TRBV7-3 and TRBJ2-2; D may be TRBD1 (5 bases). CDR3 length: 14 residues. V lost 2 bases and J 4 bases, leaving 8 bases between the germline ends. The germline CDR1 and CDR2 sequences are SGHTA and FQGTGA. CDR3 sequence reads: CASSLGAPTGELFF. The CDR3, as DNA: TGTGCCAGCAGCTTAGGGGCACCCACCGGGGAGCTGTTTTTT.

In its sample, this clonotype was seen once. The chain recombines TRBV9 with TRBJ1-2; D uncertain. Trimming stripped 0 bases from V and 8 bases from J, with 11 bases between. Germline values: CDR1 SGDLS, CDR2 YYNGEE. CDR3 length: 13 residues. CDR3 residues: CASSVGEGGGYTF. DNA of the CDR3: TGTGCCAGCAGCGTAGGAGAGGGAGGCGGCTACACCTTC.

V usage is TRBV13 and J usage is TRBJ1-1, with no clear D. The V and J ends lost 5 bases and 4 bases respectively, with 11 bases between them. This CDR3 region has 13 residues. Germline V gene sequence: CDR1 PRHDT, CDR2 FYEKMQ (reference sequence). This CDR3 reads CASSTTPGTEAFF. The CDR3 nucleotides read TGTGCCAGCAGCACGACCCCAGGCACTGAAGCTTTCTTT.

CDR3 nucleotide sequence: TGTGCCAGCAGCTCCAGCTTTGAGCAGTTCTTC. It is translated as CASSSSFEQFF. The rearrangement uses TRBV11-2 and TRBJ2-1; D not resolved. The germline V gene encodes CDR1 SGHAT and CDR2 FQNNGV. The V gene lost 4 bases and the J gene lost 9 bases, with 7 bases spanning the gap. CDR3 length equals 11 residues.

This clonotype was seen a few times. V and J are TRBV5-1 and TRBJ2-3, with a possible D match to TRBD2 (6 bases). The ends were cut back, 0 bases at V and 6 bases at J, with 11 bases in the middle. The CDR3 is 14 amino acids. Per germline, CDR1 SGHRS and CDR2 YFSETQ. The CDR3 nucleotides read TGCGCCAGCAGCTTGGCCGAGGGGAGGGATACGCAGTATTTT. Its translation is CASSLAEGRDTQYF.

V is TRBV4-2 and J is TRBJ2-2; tentative D call: TRBD1 (6 bases). Trimming removed 4 bases from V and 4 bases from J, with 22 bases in between. This CDR3 contains 18 residues. Germline V CDR1 and CDR2: LGHNA, YNFKEQ. CDR3 region: CASSRISTVRGGTGELFF. The CDR3 DNA reads TGTGCCAGCAGCCGAATAAGTACGGTCCGAGGGGGCACCGGGGAGCTGTTTTTT.

V usage is TRBV10-3 and J usage is TRBJ1-2; D is undetermined. The CDR3 is 17 amino acids. The V end was cut by 0 bases, the J end by 3 bases, with 17 bases between. The V gene's germline CDR1 is ENHRY and CDR2 SYGVKD. The CDR3 is CAISESHDPRDYYGYTF. The CDR3 coding sequence is TGTGCCATCAGTGAGTCTCATGACCCGCGGGATTACTATGGCTACACCTTC.

This chain joins TRBV10-3 and TRBJ2-7; D is possibly TRBD1 (6 bases). CDR1 is ENHRY and CDR2 is SYGVKD in the germline V gene. The V and J ends lost 5 bases and 6 bases respectively, with 20 bases between them. This CDR3 region has 15 residues. The CDR3 bases are TGTGCCATCAGTTCACAGGGACCGCTTTCTGGCGAGCAGTACTTC. This sequence encodes CAISSQGPLSGEQYF.